The rows below give T cell receptor beta chains drawn from one sample of a study of cytomegalovirus exposure and HLA in healthy donors. Only in-frame clones appear in the TCRdb table, and some are missing; sequencing was by immunoSEQ multiplex PCR. The data contain about 150,000 clones, about three quarters of them singletons. The sample was PBMCs. These receptors were taken from a woman younger than 45 in good health and CMV-seronegative. The CDR3 runs from the conserved cysteine through the conserved F or W. Not every row has a clone size; where given, it reads once, few, many or a size class.

clone_size j_call v_call cdr3_aa
. TRBJ2-3 TRBV4-2 CASSPTGGLDTQYF
. TRBJ2-2 TRBV18 CASSPIRDSYTGELFF
. . TRBV27 CASSLLGGASSYYEQYF
. TRBJ2-6 TRBV7-6 CASSFVGSGANVLTF
. TRBJ1-2 TRBV27 CARGTAPYGYTF
once TRBJ2-1 TRBV5-5 CASSREGGVSYNEQFF
. TRBJ2-5 TRBV25-1 CASRDRGQETQYF
. TRBJ1-4 TRBV11-2 CASSPIQGATNEKLFF
. TRBJ1-1 TRBV11-3 CASSQGVMTEAFF
. TRBJ2-2 TRBV5-1 CATYSNPGQPTGELFF
. TRBJ1-5 TRBV5-8 CASSLTEGAWSNQPQHF
. TRBJ2-1 TRBV9 CASTRSGVYNEQFF
. TRBJ1-1 TRBV9 CASSPYGNTEAFF
few TRBJ1-1 TRBV6-5 CASSYLNRGDTEAFF
once TRBJ1-1 TRBV4-1 CASSFRDSMNTEAFF
few TRBJ2-7 TRBV27 CASSLNRDSGRGQYF
once TRBJ1-2 TRBV7-9 CASSPRQGHGYTF
. TRBJ1-1 TRBV7-2 CASSWTELISEAFF
. TRBJ2-2 TRBV10-2 CASSEWGGSGELFF
. TRBJ1-1 TRBV2 CASREGRATEAFF
. TRBJ2-7 TRBV21-1 CASSDWRGRGEDEQYF
. TRBJ1-2 TRBV2 CAGRQAVGYTF
. TRBJ1-1 TRBV29-1 CSVEQGKAFF
. TRBJ2-7 TRBV6-1 CASSVGHYEQYF
. TRBJ2-1 TRBV18 CASSPLGQGNEQFF
. TRBJ2-1 TRBV28 CASSFILAGGANNEQFF
. TRBJ2-5 TRBV11-1 CASSLGDSGPETQYF
. TRBJ2-1 TRBV7-9 CASSLAFQRGVNEQFF
. TRBJ1-1 TRBV7-9 CASSLTGNTEAFF
. TRBJ2-2 TRBV11-2 CASSLEFNTGELFF
. TRBJ1-5 TRBV6-1 CASSEGGTVSNQPQHF
. TRBJ2-7 TRBV10-1 CASEGGQGRYEQYF
. TRBJ1-1 TRBV27 CASSYLGQGGEAFF
. TRBJ2-1 TRBV9 CASFFSSGGPFSYNEQFF
. TRBJ2-3 TRBV9 CASSVSLGDTQYF
. TRBJ2-2 TRBV2 CASSEAEQGTGELFF
once TRBJ2-3 TRBV4-2 CASSQDPGVDTQYF
. TRBJ2-5 TRBV29-1 CGVAGQIQETQYF
few TRBJ2-3 TRBV6-4 CASSALGQGSTDTQYF
. TRBJ2-2 TRBV7-2 CASSRGTGNTGELFF
. TRBJ1-5 TRBV18 CATSRDSGPQHF
. TRBJ1-1 TRBV5-5 CASSLATGEAFF
. TRBJ2-7 TRBV27 CASGSSYEQYF
. TRBJ1-1 TRBV7-9 CASSSVPGQGAHTEAFF
. TRBJ2-7 TRBV5-1 CASSSGTGRAEQYF
. TRBJ2-5 TRBV5-1 CASSFTTSTQETQYF
. TRBJ2-7 TRBV18 CASSQPYRDRAFYEQYF
. TRBJ2-1 TRBV6-1 CASSEDSEQFF
few TRBJ1-6 TRBV7-9 CASSLATNNSPLHF
. TRBJ2-1 TRBV18 CASSPSGAGAGNEQFF
. TRBJ1-2 TRBV5-5 CASSLQGAGQRGYTF
once TRBJ1-1 TRBV13 CASSLAGRTEAFF
. TRBJ2-7 TRBV5-1 CASSLGAGYSYEQYF
. TRBJ2-7 TRBV10-3 CAISDPGLPEYEQYF
few TRBJ1-1 TRBV5-4 CASSSTGLSGDAEAFF